This T cell receptor (beta chain) was identified in a study of metastatic and nonmetastatic thyroid tumors. Patients had received no treatment of any kind before thyroid surgery. Using MiXCR, TCRdb re-called clones from the PCR reads. Among about 24,000 clones listed, around a fifth were seen once. The CDR3 runs to 18 residues. CDR1 and CDR2 from the germline V gene are LNHDA and SQIVND (reference sequence). After removal of 8 bases from V and 4 bases from J, the junction contained 16 bases not matched to a gene. V is TRBV19 and J is TRBJ2-7; 14 bases are a match to TRBD2. What was sequenced was blood. The TCR was taken from a male donor with papillary thyroid cancer or a benign thyroid nodule (not recorded which). Some clones in this sample may be carry-over from other donors' samples. The CDR3 loop is CASSTGTSGRWGPYEQYF. As DNA, the CDR3 is TGTGCCAGTTCCACGGGGACTAGCGGGAGATGGGGTCCTTACGAGCAGTACTTC.